A selection of T cell receptor beta chains follows, all from one sample in a study of shared clonotypes between healthy human individuals. TCRdb's table, derived via immunoSEQ multiplex PCR, lists solely in-frame clones and lacks some. The table includes more than 2 million clones, roughly 94% detected once. The sequencing input was naive CD4+ T cells sorted from blood. The source is a young man in good health. CDR3s leave out the opening cysteine and the closing phenylalanine or tryptophan.

TRBJ2-1,TRBV11-3,ASSSTTSGRENEQF
TRBJ2-3,TRBV10-3,ATTGTSGTDTQY
TRBJ1-1,TRBV5-1,ASSSDLGGRAF
TRBJ2-2,TRBV5-1,ASSLSGRGRAGELF
TRBJ1-5,TRBV6-1,ASCEVGTVNQPQH
TRBJ1-1,TRBV28,ASSPAPVDRSEAF
TRBJ1-5,TRBV7-2,ASSLPGTGHQPQH
TRBJ1-6,TRBV6-5,ASSLPNSPLH
TRBJ2-1,TRBV7-9,ASSFAGVGIEQF
TRBJ2-5,TRBV6-5,ASSYFWTGETQY
TRBJ1-1,TRBV29-1,SVHRAPDTEAF
TRBJ2-4,TRBV5-6,ASSLVKGKAKNIQY
TRBJ1-3,TRBV6-1,ASSENRMTTGNTIY
TRBJ2-7,TRBV5-4,ASSPPGQGAYEQY
TRBJ2-3,TRBV5-1,ASSKQEGHKDTQY